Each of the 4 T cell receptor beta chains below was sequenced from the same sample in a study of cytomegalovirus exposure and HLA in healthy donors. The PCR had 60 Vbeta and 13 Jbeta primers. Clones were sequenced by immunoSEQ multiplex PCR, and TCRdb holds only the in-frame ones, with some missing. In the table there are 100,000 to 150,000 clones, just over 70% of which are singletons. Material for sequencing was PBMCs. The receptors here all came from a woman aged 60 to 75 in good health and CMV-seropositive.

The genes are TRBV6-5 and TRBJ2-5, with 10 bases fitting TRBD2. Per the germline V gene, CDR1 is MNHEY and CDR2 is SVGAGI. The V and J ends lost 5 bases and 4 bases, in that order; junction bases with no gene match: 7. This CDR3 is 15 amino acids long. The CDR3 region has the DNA TGTGCCAGCAGTCTCGGGACTAGCGCCGGAGAGACCCAGTACTTC. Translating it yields CASSLGTSAGETQYF.

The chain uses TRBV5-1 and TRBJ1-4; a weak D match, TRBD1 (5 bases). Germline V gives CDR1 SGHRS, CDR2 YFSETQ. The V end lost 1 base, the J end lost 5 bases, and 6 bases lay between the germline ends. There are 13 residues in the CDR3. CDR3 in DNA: TGCGCCAGCAGCTTGACAGGCAATGAAAAACTGTTTTTT. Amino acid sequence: CASSLTGNEKLFF.

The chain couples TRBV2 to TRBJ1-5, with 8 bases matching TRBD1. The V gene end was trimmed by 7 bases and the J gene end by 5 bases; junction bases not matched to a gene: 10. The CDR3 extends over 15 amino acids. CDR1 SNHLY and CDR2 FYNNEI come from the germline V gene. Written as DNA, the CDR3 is TGTGCCAGCACCCCTTTTACAGGGGGGCATCAGCCCCAGCATTTT. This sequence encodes CASTPFTGGHQPQHF.

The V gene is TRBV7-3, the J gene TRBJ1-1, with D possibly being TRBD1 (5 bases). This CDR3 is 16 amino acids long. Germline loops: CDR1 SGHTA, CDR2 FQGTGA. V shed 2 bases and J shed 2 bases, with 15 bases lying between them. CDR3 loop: CASSLPWGRPNTEAFF. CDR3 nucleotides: TGTGCCAGCAGCTTACCATGGGGCAGGCCTAACACTGAAGCTTTCTTT.